The rows below give T cell receptor beta chains drawn from one sample of a study of blood T cell repertoires in COVID-19. Some clones are missing from TCRdb's copy, which holds only in-frame ones; the method was immunoSEQ multiplex PCR. The data contain a few hundred thousand clones, 88% of them singletons. The sample comprised peripheral blood. The receptor source for this set is a man in his 70s with acute or convalescent COVID-19. Both conserved end residues are part of each CDR3. D genes are given only for firm matches. Some rows mark clone size as missing; the rest say once, few, many or name a class of expanded clone.

j_gene	v_gene	abundance	d_gene	CDR3nt	CDR3aa
TRBJ2-1	TRBV9	-	-	TGTGCCAGCAGCGTAGCCTTGCTAGCGAGGGACAATGAGCAGTTCTTC	CASSVALLARDNEQFF
TRBJ2-2	TRBV7-9	-	-	TGTGCCAGCACACTTGCGGGGGCTGTCGGCGGGGAGCTGTTTTTT	CASTLAGAVGGELFF
TRBJ2-2	TRBV11-3	-	-	TGTGCCAGCAGCCCGAGGAGGGGCGGCGGGGAGCTGTTTTTT	CASSPRRGGGELFF
TRBJ2-1	TRBV19	-	TRBD1	TGTGCCAGTAGTATAGCGACAGGGGGGTCCTACAATGAGCAGTTCTTC	CASSIATGGSYNEQFF
TRBJ1-1	TRBV28	-	TRBD1	TGTGCCAGCAGTTTACCCCAACAGGGGGGCACTGAAGCTTTCTTT	CASSLPQQGGTEAFF
TRBJ2-3	TRBV25-1	-	-	TGTGCCAGCAGCCCCCCGGACAGCTCAGATACGCAGTATTTT	CASSPPDSSDTQYF
TRBJ2-3	TRBV10-3	-	-	TGTGCCATCAGTGGGCAGGAAACAGATACGCAGTATTTT	CAISGQETDTQYF
TRBJ1-4	TRBV6-5	-	-	TGTGCCAGCAGTTACTCTGGGCCAGGGAATGGAAAACTGTTTTTT	CASSYSGPGNGKLFF
TRBJ2-3	TRBV5-1	-	-	TGCGCCAGCAGCTTCGGGAAACTCACAGATACGCAGTATTTT	CASSFGKLTDTQYF
TRBJ2-7	TRBV27	-	-	TGTGCCAGCAGTTTGACAGGCTACGAGCAGTACTTC	CASSLTGYEQYF
TRBJ2-7	TRBV2	-	-	TGTGCCAGCCTAAGAGGGAAAATCTACGAGCAGTACTTC	CASLRGKIYEQYF
TRBJ2-2	TRBV2	-	-	TGTGCCAGCAGTGAATGGACAGTCACCGGGGAGCTGTTTTTT	CASSEWTVTGELFF
TRBJ1-6	TRBV7-6	-	TRBD1	TGTGCCAGCAGCATAAAGACAGGGGGCACGGTAAATTCACCCCTCCACTTT	CASSIKTGGTVNSPLHF
TRBJ2-2	TRBV15	-	-	TGTGCCACCAGCATACTGCAGGCCGGGGAGCTGTTTTTT	CATSILQAGELFF
TRBJ2-6	TRBV27	-	-	TGTGCCAGCAGTTTTCGGGGGGCCAACGTCCTGACTTTC	CASSFRGANVLTF
TRBJ1-1	TRBV21-1	-	-	TGTGCCAGCAGCAAATCTAACCGGGACAGAGCCGAGGTGAACACTGAAGCTTTCTTT	CASSKSNRDRAEVNTEAFF
TRBJ2-3	TRBV30	-	-	TGTGCCTGGGCCACAGGGTCGACAGATACGCAGTATTTT	CAWATGSTDTQYF
TRBJ2-1	TRBV7-2	-	-	TGTGCCAGCAGCCCCCGGGCGGGATCTCCCTACAATGAGCAGTTCTTC	CASSPRAGSPYNEQFF
TRBJ2-4	TRBV9	few	TRBD2	TGTGCCAGCAGCCCTAGCGGGAGATCGGACATTCAGTACTTC	CASSPSGRSDIQYF
TRBJ2-7	TRBV6-2/TRBV6-3	-	TRBD2	TGTGCCAGCAGTCCCGGGACTAGCGATTACTACGAGCAGTACTTC	CASSPGTSDYYEQYF
TRBJ2-3	TRBV5-5	-	-	TGTGCCAGCAGCCTGGGGCAACCACGCACAGATACGCAGTATTTT	CASSLGQPRTDTQYF
TRBJ1-1	TRBV6-5	few	-	TGTGCCAGCAGGTACCAATACAGGGAACGCACTGAAGCTTTCTTT	CASRYQYRERTEAFF
TRBJ2-1	TRBV12-3/TRBV12-4	-	-	TGTGCCAGCAGTTTAGACTTCAGGGCTTGGCAGTTCTTC	CASSLDFRAWQFF
TRBJ2-3	TRBV2	-	TRBD2	TGTGCCAGCAGTGCCGCGACTAGCTCGTATTTT	CASSAATSSYF
TRBJ2-3	TRBV5-5	-	-	TGTGCCAGCAGCTTTTACCCTCTAAGCACAGATACGCAGTATTTT	CASSFYPLSTDTQYF
TRBJ2-7	TRBV4-2	-	-	TGTGCCAGCAGCCAAGATTTCGTAAACTCCTACGAGCAGTACTTC	CASSQDFVNSYEQYF
TRBJ2-7	TRBV9	-	-	TGTGCCAGCACCCCGCAGGGCGCCCACGAGCAGTACTTC	CASTPQGAHEQYF
TRBJ2-3	TRBV5-4	-	TRBD1	TGTGCCAGCAGCAAAACAGGGGCCCCTCCCTCCGATACGCAGTATTTT	CASSKTGAPPSDTQYF
TRBJ1-3	TRBV27	-	-	TGTGCCAGCAGACGCGAGGCGGGAAACACCATATATTTT	CASRREAGNTIYF
TRBJ2-5	TRBV3-1/TRBV3-2	-	-	TGTGCCAGCAGCCCCATCCGGGGTTACCAGGAGACCCAGTACTTC	CASSPIRGYQETQYF
TRBJ2-1	TRBV30	-	-	TGTGCCGCAAGGGGGTACAATGAGCAGTTCTTC	CAARGYNEQFF
TRBJ2-2	TRBV12-3/TRBV12-4	-	-	TGTGCCAGCAGGTCAATTAACACCGGGGAGCTGTTTTTT	CASRSINTGELFF
TRBJ1-6	TRBV28	-	-	TGTGCCAGCAGTTTCGGTAGGGGAGGATCCTATAATTCACCCCTCCACTTT	CASSFGRGGSYNSPLHF
TRBJ2-4	TRBV3-1/TRBV3-2	-	-	TGTGCCAGCAGCCAAGGTCAGGGGACCTTAGCCAAAAACATTCAGTACTTC	CASSQGQGTLAKNIQYF
TRBJ2-5	TRBV7-9	-	TRBD2	TGTGCCAGCAGCTTAGTTCCAGCGGGGGAGGAGACCCAGTACTTC	CASSLVPAGEETQYF
TRBJ1-5	TRBV15	-	-	TGTGCCACCAGCAGAGACCCGGTACAGCCCCAGCATTTT	CATSRDPVQPQHF
TRBJ1-2	TRBV4-1	few	-	TGCGCCAGCAGCCAAGAAGTTGGGGGGGCGGAGGGCTACACCTTC	CASSQEVGGAEGYTF
TRBJ1-1	TRBV3-1/TRBV3-2	-	-	TGTGCCAGCAGCCAGCCAGGGGCGAACACTGAAGCTTTCTTT	CASSQPGANTEAFF
TRBJ2-7	TRBV7-8	-	TRBD2	TGTGCCAGCAGCTTGGGCGGGGGCTACGAGCAGTACTTC	CASSLGGGYEQYF
TRBJ1-1	TRBV12-3/TRBV12-4	-	-	TGTGCCAGCAGTTTGTCAGGGAACGCTGAAGCTTTCTTT	CASSLSGNAEAFF
TRBJ2-5	TRBV18	-	TRBD1	TGTGCCAGCTCACCCGGGACAGGGGACGAGACCCAGTACTTC	CASSPGTGDETQYF